This TCR beta chain is drawn from a study of blood T cells in healthy people across ages. The use of a sample-barcoded 5' primer and a J-beta primer mix characterized a second PCR of about 7 to 12 cycles. Unique molecular identifiers of 12 random nucleotides labeled each cDNA. Using its own MiXCR run on the 5' RACE reads, TCRdb lists one record per CDR3 protein. There are 750,000 to 850,000 distinct CDR3 sequences in the sample; approximately 25% occur only once, and around 3.6% lies in the top ten. CDR3 length equals 15 residues. The germline CDR1 and CDR2 sequences are ENHRY and SYGVKD. Losses at the gene ends were 6 bases for V and 5 bases for J; bases not matched to a gene: 12. These data were also reused for a study on T cells of mothers and their children.

Sequenced sample: blood. The rearrangement links TRBV10-3 to TRBJ2-7, with 8 bases identical to TRBD2. The clonotype originates from a boy younger than 18 in good health. This CDR3 is CAIRSGSGRLDEQYF. The DNA of the CDR3 is TGTGCCATCAGGAGTGGCAGCGGGAGACTCGACGAGCAGTACTTC.